This record covers a single T cell receptor beta chain. Antigen specificity is unknown. The data stem from a study of T cells in Graves' hyperthyroidism and ophthalmopathy. Study-level findings and limits: Most thyroid clonotypes expanded above 0.001 appeared in blood too.

TCR beta CDR3 regions were amplified from RNA transcripts. The HTBI primer set was used in a first-round RT-PCR of the TCR CDR3. TCRdb reprocessed the multiplex PCR reads with MiXCR, giving one entry per CDR3 protein. This table holds about 270,000 distinct CDR3 sequences, about 20% found once. Germline trimming cut 4 bases from V and 6 bases from J; bases unmatched to any gene: 8. Germline values: CDR1 KGHSH, CDR2 LQKENI. CDR3 length equals 15 residues. Exclusion of patients followed from uncontrolled infection, other autoimmune disease, pregnancy or lactation. Every diagnosis used clinical symptoms, serum thyroxine and TRAb, thyroid ultrasound and orbital computed tomography.

The sequenced sample was blood. V and J are TRBV18 and TRBJ2-7, with 11 bases matching TRBD2. This receptor was obtained from a man aged 25 to 40 with Graves' ophthalmopathy. In DNA, the CDR3 is TGTGCCAGCTCACTGCGGACTAGCGGGCCCCTCGAGCAGTACTTC. Protein: CASSLRTSGPLEQYF.